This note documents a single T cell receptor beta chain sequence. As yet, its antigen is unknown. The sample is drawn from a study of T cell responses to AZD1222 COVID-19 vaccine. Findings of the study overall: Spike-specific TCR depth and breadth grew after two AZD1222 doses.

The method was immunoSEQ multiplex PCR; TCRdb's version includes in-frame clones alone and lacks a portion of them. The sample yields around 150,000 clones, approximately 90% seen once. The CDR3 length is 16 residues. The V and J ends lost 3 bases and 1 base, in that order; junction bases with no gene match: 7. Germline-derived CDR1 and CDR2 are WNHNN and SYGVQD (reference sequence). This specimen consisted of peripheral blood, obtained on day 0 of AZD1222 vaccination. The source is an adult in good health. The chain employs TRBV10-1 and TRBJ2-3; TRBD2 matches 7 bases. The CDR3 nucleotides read TGCGCCAGCAGTGACTTGACTAGCCTCCGCACAGATACGCAGTATTTT. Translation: CASSDLTSLRTDTQYF.